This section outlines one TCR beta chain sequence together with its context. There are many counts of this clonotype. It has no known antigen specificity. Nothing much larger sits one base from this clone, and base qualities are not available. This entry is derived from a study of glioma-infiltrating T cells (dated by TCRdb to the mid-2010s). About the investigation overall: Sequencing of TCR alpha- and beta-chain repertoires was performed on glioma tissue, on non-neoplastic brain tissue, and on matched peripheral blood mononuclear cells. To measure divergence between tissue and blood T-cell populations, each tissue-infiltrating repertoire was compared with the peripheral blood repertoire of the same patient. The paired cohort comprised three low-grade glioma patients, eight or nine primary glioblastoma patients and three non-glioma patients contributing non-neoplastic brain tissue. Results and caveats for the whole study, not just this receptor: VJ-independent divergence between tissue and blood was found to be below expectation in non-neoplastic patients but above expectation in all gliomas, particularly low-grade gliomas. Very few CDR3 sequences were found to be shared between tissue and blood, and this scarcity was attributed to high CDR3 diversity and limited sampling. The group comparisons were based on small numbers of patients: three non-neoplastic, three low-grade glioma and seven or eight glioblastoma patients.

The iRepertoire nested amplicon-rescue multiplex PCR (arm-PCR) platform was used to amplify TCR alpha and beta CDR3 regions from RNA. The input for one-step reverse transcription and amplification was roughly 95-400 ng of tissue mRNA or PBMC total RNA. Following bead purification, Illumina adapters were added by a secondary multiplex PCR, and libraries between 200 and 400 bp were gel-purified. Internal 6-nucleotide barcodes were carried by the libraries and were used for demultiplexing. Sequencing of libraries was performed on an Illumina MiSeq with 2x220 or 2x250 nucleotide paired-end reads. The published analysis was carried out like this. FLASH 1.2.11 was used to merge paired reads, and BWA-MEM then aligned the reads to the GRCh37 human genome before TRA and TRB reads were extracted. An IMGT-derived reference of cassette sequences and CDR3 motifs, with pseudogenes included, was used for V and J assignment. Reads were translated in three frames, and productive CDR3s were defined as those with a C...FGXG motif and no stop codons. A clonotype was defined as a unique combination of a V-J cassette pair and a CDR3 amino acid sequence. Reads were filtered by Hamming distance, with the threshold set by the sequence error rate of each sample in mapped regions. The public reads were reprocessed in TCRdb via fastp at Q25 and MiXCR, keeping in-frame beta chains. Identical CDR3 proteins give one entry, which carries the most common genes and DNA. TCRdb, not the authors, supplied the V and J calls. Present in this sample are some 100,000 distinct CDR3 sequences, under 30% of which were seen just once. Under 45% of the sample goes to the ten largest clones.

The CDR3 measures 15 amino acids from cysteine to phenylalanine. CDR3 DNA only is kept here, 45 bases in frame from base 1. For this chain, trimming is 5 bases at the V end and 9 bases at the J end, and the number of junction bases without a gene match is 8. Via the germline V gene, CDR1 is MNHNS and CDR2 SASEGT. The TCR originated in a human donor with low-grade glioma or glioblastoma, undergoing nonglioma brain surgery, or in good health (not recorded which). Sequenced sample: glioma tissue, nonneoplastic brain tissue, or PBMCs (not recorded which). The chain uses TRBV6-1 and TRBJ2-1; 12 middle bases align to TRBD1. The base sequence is TGTGCCAGCAGTCGACCGGGACAGGGGGCAATTGAGCAGTTCTTC. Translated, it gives CASSRPGQGAIEQFF.